Listed here is a single TCR beta chain. TCRdb passed the 5' RACE reads through MiXCR, listing each CDR3 protein once. Among around 340,000 distinct CDR3 sequences listed, 12% were seen once. Deletions cut 3 bases from V and 5 bases from J, with 22 bases between. Germline V CDR1 and CDR2: MDHEN, SYDVKM. The CDR3 is 17 amino acids. This record belongs to a study of identical twins. The same data also went into a second study, on yellow fever vaccine responses in identical twins.

The source is a woman younger than 35 in good health. This chain uses TRBV28 with TRBJ2-5, with D tentatively TRBD1 (5 bases). The sequencing input was CD8+ T cells sorted from blood. The CDR3 DNA sequence: TGTGCCAGCAGTTTCCCCACGTCAGGGTTGTATTCTGAGACCCAGTACTTC. This gives the protein CASSFPTSGLYSETQYF. Complete variable domain (other parts from reference TRBV28 and TRBJ2-5): DVKVTQSSRYLVKRTGEKVFLECVQDMDHENMFWYRQDPGLGLRLIYFSYDVKMKEKGDIPEGYSVSREKKERFSLILESASTNQTSMYLCASSFPTSGLYSETQYFGPGTRLLVL.